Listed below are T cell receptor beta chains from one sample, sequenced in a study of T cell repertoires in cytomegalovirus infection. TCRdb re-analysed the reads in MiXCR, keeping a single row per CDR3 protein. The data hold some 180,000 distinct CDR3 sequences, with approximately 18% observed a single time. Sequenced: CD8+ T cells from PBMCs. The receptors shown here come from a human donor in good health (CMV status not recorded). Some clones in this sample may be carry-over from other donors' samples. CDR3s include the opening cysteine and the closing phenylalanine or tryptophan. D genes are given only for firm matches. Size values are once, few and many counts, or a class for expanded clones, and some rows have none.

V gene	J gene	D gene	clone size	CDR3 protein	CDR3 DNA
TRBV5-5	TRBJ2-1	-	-	CASSLKELANEQFF	TGTGCCAGCAGCTTAAAGGAGCTAGCCAATGAGCAGTTCTTC
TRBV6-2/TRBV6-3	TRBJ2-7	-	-	CASSLGVNEQYF	TGTGCCAGCAGCCTGGGTGTGAACGAGCAGTACTTC
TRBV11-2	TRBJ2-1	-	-	CAIPLRSGDEQFF	TGTGCGATTCCTTTGAGGTCGGGGGATGAGCAGTTCTTC
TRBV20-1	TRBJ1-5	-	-	CSAADSDQPQHF	TGCAGTGCTGCGGACAGTGATCAGCCCCAGCATTTT
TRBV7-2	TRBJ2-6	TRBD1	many	CASSLVPGTGRFSGANVLTF	TGTGCCAGCAGCTTAGTTCCCGGGACAGGCCGCTTCTCTGGGGCCAACGTCCTGACTTTC
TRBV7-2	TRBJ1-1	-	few	CASSFEGGYTEAFF	TGTGCCAGCAGCTTCGAGGGGGGGTACACTGAAGCTTTCTTT
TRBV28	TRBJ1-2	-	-	CASSLSPDGGGYTF	TGTGCCAGCAGTTTATCCCCCGATGGCGGGGGCTACACCTTC
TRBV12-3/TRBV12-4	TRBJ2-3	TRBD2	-	CASSPGGVTDTQYF	TGTGCCAGCAGCCCCGGGGGGGTGACAGATACGCAGTATTTT
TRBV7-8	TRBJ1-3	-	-	CASRFGNTIYF	TGTGCCAGCAGATTTGGAAACACCATATATTTT
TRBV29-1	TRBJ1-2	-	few	CSVVQGLRNGYTF	TGCAGCGTGGTACAGGGTTTACGCAATGGCTACACCTTC
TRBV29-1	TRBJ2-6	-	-	CSVENPSGANVLTF	TGCAGCGTTGAGAACCCCTCTGGGGCCAACGTCCTGACTTTC
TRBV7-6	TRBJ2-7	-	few	CASSLVGTTPGEQYF	TGTGCCAGCAGCTTAGTAGGGACAACCCCCGGAGAGCAGTACTTC
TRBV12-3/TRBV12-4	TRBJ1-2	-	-	CASSNPGQGGHGYTF	TGTGCCAGCAGTAACCCCGGGCAGGGAGGCCATGGCTACACCTTC
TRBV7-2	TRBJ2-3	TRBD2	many	CASSPSPSGGTDTQYF	TGTGCCAGCAGCCCCAGTCCTAGCGGGGGCACAGATACGCAGTATTTT
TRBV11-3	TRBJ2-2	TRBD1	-	CASSARSGQGAIYGELFF	TGTGCCAGCTCCGCGCGCAGTGGTCAGGGGGCGATCTACGGGGAGCTGTTTTTT
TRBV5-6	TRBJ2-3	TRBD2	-	CASSLEASGLADTQYF	TGTGCCAGCAGCTTGGAGGCTAGCGGGTTGGCAGATACGCAGTATTTT
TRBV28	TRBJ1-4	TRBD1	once	CASRPRDSFPSTNEKLFF	TGTGCCAGCAGGCCCCGGGACAGTTTCCCCTCAACTAATGAAAAACTGTTTTTT
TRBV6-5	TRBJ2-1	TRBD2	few	CASSYGGEWTIYNEQFF	TGTGCCAGCAGTTACGGGGGGGAGTGGACTATTTACAATGAGCAGTTCTTC
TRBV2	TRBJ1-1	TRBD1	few	CASSEGGRGLTEAFF	TGTGCCAGCAGTGAAGGGGGGAGGGGGCTCACTGAAGCTTTCTTT
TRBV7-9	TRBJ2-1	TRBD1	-	CASSSVGQGYNEQFF	TGTGCCAGCAGCTCGGTGGGACAGGGCTACAATGAGCAGTTCTTC
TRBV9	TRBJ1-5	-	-	CASSVDGRVNQPQHF	TGTGCCAGCAGCGTAGACGGAAGAGTCAATCAGCCCCAGCATTTT
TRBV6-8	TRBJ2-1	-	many	CASSYSTGIDDEQFF	TGTGCCAGCAGTTACTCGACAGGAATAGACGATGAGCAGTTCTTC
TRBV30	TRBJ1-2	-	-	CAWSEALSYGYTF	TGTGCCTGGAGTGAGGCGCTAAGCTATGGCTACACCTTC
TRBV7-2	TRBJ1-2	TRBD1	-	CATTTGDGYTF	TGTGCCACCACAACAGGGGATGGCTACACCTTC
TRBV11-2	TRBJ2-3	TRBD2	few	CASSSSSGGADTQYF	TGTGCCAGCAGCTCCTCTAGCGGGGGGGCAGATACGCAGTATTTT
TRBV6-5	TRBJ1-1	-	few	CASTFGYEAFF	TGTGCCAGCACCTTCGGGTATGAAGCTTTCTTT
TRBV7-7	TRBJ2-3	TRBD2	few	CASSFSDLAGAVNTQYF	TGTGCCAGTAGCTTCTCGGATCTAGCGGGGGCGGTAAATACGCAGTATTTT
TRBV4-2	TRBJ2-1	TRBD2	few	CASSQDLSGRNNEQFF	TGTGCCAGCAGCCAAGATCTTAGCGGGAGAAACAATGAGCAGTTCTTC
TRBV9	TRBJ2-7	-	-	CASSPSQALPSYEQYF	TGTGCCAGCAGCCCATCACAGGCACTCCCTTCCTACGAGCAGTACTTC
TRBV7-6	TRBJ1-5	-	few	CASSARGNHQPQHF	TGTGCCAGCAGCGCGAGGGGGAATCATCAGCCCCAGCATTTT
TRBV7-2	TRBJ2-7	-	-	CASSLLTQGSYEQYF	TGTGCCAGCAGCTTACTAACGCAGGGCTCCTACGAGCAGTACTTC
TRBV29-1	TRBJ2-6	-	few	CSVEVRDREVPGANVLTF	TGCAGCGTTGAAGTTAGGGACCGAGAGGTACCCGGGGCCAACGTCCTGACTTTC
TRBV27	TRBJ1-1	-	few	CASSLIRNTEAFF	TGTGCCAGCAGTTTAATCCGGAACACTGAAGCTTTCTTT
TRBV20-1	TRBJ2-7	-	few	CSAREAGREQYF	TGCAGTGCTAGAGAGGCAGGGAGGGAGCAGTACTTC
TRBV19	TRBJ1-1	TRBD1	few	CASSTLWTGENTEAFF	TGTGCCAGTAGTACCCTCTGGACAGGGGAGAACACTGAAGCTTTCTTT
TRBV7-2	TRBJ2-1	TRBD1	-	CASSLRVSTGATVPYNEQFF	TGTGCCAGCAGCTTACGAGTTTCGACAGGGGCGACCGTTCCCTACAATGAGCAGTTCTTC
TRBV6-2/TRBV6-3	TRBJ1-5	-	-	CASSYPEPQHF	TGTGCCAGCAGTTACCCGGAGCCCCAGCATTTT
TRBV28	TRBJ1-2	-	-	CASSLQGPRYGYTF	TGTGCCAGCAGTTTACAAGGGCCACGGTATGGCTACACCTTC
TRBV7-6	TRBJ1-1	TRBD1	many	CASSSGQGNTEAFF	TGTGCCAGCAGCTCGGGACAGGGGAACACTGAAGCTTTCTTT
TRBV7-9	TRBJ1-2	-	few	CASTLRERPSDDGYTF	TGTGCCAGCACCTTAAGGGAAAGGCCGTCGGATGATGGCTACACCTTC
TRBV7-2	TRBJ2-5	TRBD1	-	CASSAGTGKTQYF	TGTGCCAGCAGCGCAGGGACAGGGAAGACCCAGTACTTC
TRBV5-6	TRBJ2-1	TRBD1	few	CASSLRTGDYNEQFF	TGTGCCAGCAGCTTAAGGACAGGCGACTACAATGAGCAGTTCTTC
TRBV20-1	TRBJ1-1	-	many	CSAIKPLFWDGKQFNTEAFF	TGCAGTGCCATAAAACCATTATTCTGGGACGGCAAACAGTTCAACACTGAAGCTTTCTTT
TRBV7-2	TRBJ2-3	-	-	CASSLRVRGTDTQYF	TGTGCCAGCTCCCTCAGGGTGAGGGGTACAGATACGCAGTATTTT
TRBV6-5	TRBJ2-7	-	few	CASSPGNPYEQYF	TGTGCCAGCAGCCCCGGGAATCCCTACGAGCAGTACTTC
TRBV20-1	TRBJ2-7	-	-	CSAGTGSYEQYF	TGCAGTGCTGGTACAGGGTCCTACGAGCAGTACTTC
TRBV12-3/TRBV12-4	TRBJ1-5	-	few	CASSLGGAEPQHF	TGTGCCAGCAGTTTAGGCGGAGCGGAGCCCCAGCATTTT
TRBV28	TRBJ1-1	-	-	CASSLRTELNTEAFF	TGTGCCAGCAGTTTGAGGACAGAGTTGAACACTGAAGCTTTCTTT
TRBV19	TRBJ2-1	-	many	CASSIGGRGFNEQFF	TGTGCCAGTAGTATCGGGGGCAGGGGATTCAATGAGCAGTTCTTC
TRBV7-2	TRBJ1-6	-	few	CASSKTAFYNSPLHF	TGTGCCAGCAGCAAGACAGCTTTCTATAATTCACCCCTCCACTTT
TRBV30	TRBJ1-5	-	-	CAWSYMGVNSNQPQHF	TGTGCCTGGAGTTATATGGGGGTAAATAGCAATCAGCCCCAGCATTTT
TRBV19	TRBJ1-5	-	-	CATSPLGFSNQPQHF	TGTGCCACCTCTCCCCTGGGCTTTAGCAATCAGCCCCAGCATTTT
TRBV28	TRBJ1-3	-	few	CASSSHYPEDSRPGTIYF	TGTGCCAGCAGTTCACACTACCCTGAGGACAGCCGTCCGGGAACCATATATTTT
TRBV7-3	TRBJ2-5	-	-	CASSAGSTRTETQYF	TGTGCCAGCAGCGCGGGAAGCACGCGGACAGAGACCCAGTACTTC
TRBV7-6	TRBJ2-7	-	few	CASSLGDATSTYEQYF	TGTGCCAGCAGCTTAGGGGACGCCACCTCGACCTACGAGCAGTACTTC
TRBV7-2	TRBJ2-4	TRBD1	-	CASSLRDRVWDIQYF	TGTGCCAGCAGCTTACGGGACAGGGTGTGGGACATTCAGTACTTC
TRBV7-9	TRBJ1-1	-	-	CASRSGSTEAFF	TGTGCCAGCAGGTCAGGAAGCACTGAAGCTTTCTTT
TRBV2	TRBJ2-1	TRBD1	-	CASTPPGQGWEEQFF	TGTGCCAGCACCCCTCCCGGACAGGGTTGGGAGGAGCAGTTCTTC
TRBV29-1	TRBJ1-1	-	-	CSVGRFGTEAFF	TGCAGCGTCGGTCGTTTTGGGACTGAAGCTTTCTTT
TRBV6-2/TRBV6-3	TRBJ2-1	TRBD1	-	CASSYSGTGFNEQFF	TGTGCCAGCAGTTACTCCGGGACAGGTTTCAATGAGCAGTTCTTC